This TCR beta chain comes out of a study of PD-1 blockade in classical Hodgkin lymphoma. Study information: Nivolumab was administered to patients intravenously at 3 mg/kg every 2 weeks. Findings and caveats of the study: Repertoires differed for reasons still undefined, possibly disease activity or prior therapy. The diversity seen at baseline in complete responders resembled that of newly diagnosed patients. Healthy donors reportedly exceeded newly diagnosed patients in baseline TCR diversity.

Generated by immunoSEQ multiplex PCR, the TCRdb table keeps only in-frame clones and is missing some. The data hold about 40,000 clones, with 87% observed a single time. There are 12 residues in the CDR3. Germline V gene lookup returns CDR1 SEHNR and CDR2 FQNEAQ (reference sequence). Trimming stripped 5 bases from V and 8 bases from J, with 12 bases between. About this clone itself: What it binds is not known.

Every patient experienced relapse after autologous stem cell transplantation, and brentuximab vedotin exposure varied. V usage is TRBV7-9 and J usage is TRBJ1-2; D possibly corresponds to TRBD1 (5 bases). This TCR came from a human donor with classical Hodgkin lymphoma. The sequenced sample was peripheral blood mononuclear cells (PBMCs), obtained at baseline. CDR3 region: CASSGRDLGYTF. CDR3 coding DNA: TGTGCCAGCAGCGGTCGGGACTTGGGCTACACCTTC.